This T cell receptor (beta chain) was sequenced in a study of blood T cell repertoires in COVID-19. Turning to the study itself: T cells, B-cell-depleted T cells, or PBMCs supplied cDNA or gDNA.

Per the original methods: Quantification of nucleated cells was approximated via reference gene primer amplification. TCRdb's table, derived via immunoSEQ multiplex PCR, lists solely in-frame clones and lacks some. V and J calls and clone size are given by that table; D and trimming were obtained from the DNA. The sample yields approximately 140,000 clones, about 85% seen once. Losses at the gene ends were 0 bases for V and 1 base for J; bases not matched to a gene: 6. Germline V gene data show CDR1 as SGHTA and CDR2 as FQGNSA. The CDR3 is 17 residues long. Sequencing was done on a sample of peripheral blood. This TCR was sampled from a woman aged 55-70 years with active or convalescent COVID-19. The chain carries TRBV7-2 and TRBJ2-5; 9 bases line up with TRBD1. CDR3 DNA sequence: TGTGCCAGCAGCTTAGCGAAGTGGGACAGGGCCCAAGAGACCCAGTACTTC. Residues: CASSLAKWDRAQETQYF.